This T cell receptor beta chain was found in a study of cytomegalovirus exposure and HLA in healthy donors. Study as a whole: Among 150 million to 200 million T cells, an earlier analysis found 117 million unique TCR beta sequences.

This clone has just a few counts. PCR amplification relied on 60 Vbeta primers (plus 13 Jbeta primers). Produced via immunoSEQ multiplex PCR; TCRdb's table is partial and in-frame only. Of approximately 130,000 clones in the sample, roughly 82% are singletons; the top ten hold 2.5% to 3.5%. This CDR3 spans 15 amino acids. The V and J ends lost 4 bases and 3 bases, in that order; junction bases with no gene match: 8. The germline gives CDR1 SQVTM, CDR2 ANQGSEA. This sequence joins TRBV29-1 and TRBJ2-3, with 9 bases identical to TRBD2. Sequenced input: PBMCs. This receptor was obtained from a woman aged 40 to 50 in good health and CMV-seropositive. CDR3 sequence reads: CSVVAGALLTDTQYF. The CDR3 coding sequence is TGCAGCGTTGTAGCGGGGGCTTTATTAACAGATACGCAGTATTTT.